The 4 T cell receptor beta chains listed next were all sequenced from one sample in a study of blood T cells in healthy people across ages. Then a second PCR, running roughly 7 to 11 cycles, was carried out with a sample-barcoded 5' primer and a J-beta primer mix. A single record per CDR3 protein comes from TCRdb applying MiXCR to the 5' RACE reads. The table has over a million distinct CDR3 sequences, more than 35% seen once. Sequenced input: blood. The receptors were gathered from a woman aged 55-69 years in good health.

This chain connects TRBV29-1 to TRBJ2-3; D perhaps matches TRBD2 (5 bases). The CDR3 consists of 11 residues. Germline CDR1 is SQVTM and CDR2 is ANQGSEA. V dropped 5 bases and J dropped 6 bases, with 9 bases sitting between them. CDR3 DNA sequence: TGCAGCGTTAATGGCGGGGATACGCAGTATTTT. Its translation is CSVNGGDTQYF.

The chain joins TRBV29-1 to TRBJ1-5, with TRBD1 identical over 7 bases. Unmatched junction bases numbered 8, after V lost 6 bases and J lost 3 bases. CDR3 length: 14 residues. Germline CDR1 is SQVTM and CDR2 is ANQGSEA. CDR3 residues: CSVQTGSINQPQHF. CDR3 nucleotides: TGCAGCGTGCAGACAGGGAGCATCAATCAGCCCCAGCATTTT.

The V gene is TRBV6-6, the J gene TRBJ1-2; a possible D gene is TRBD1 (6 bases). The germline V gene has CDR1 MNHNY and CDR2 SVGAGI (reference sequence). CDR3 size: 12 residues. The V and J ends lost 2 bases and 11 bases respectively, with 12 bases between them. The CDR3 coding sequence is TGTGCCAGCAGTTACGGGGGCGGGGTTTACACCTTC. This codes for CASSYGGGVYTF.

This chain joins TRBV6-5 and TRBJ2-5; TRBD2 agrees at 9 bases. The closer fit of TRBJ2-7 to the DNA end suggests the J call may be wrong. The CDR3 runs 13 residues. Germline-derived CDR1 and CDR2 are MNHEY and SVGAGI. CDR3 residues: CASSRGRASEQYF. CDR3 sequence (DNA): TGTGCCAGCAGCCGCGGGAGGGCGTCCGAGCAGTACTTC.